This TCR beta chain was profiled in a study of blood T cell repertoires in COVID-19. About the study: T cells, B-cell-depleted T cells, or PBMCs supplied cDNA or gDNA.

This CDR3 comprises 14 residues. With 0 bases removed from V and 6 bases from J, the gap between germline ends came to 11 bases. Germline V gives CDR1 SGHNT, CDR2 YYREEE (reference sequence). Original analysis: Researchers report that nucleated cell counts were estimated from reference gene primer amplification. Clones were sequenced by immunoSEQ multiplex PCR, and TCRdb holds only the in-frame ones, with some missing. D and trimming were read from the DNA, whereas the V and J calls and clone size are those reported in that table. In the table there are under 45,000 clones, approximately 80% of which are singletons.

The V and J genes are TRBV5-4 and TRBJ2-3, with D perhaps matching TRBD1 (5 bases). The material sequenced was peripheral blood. This receptor was identified in a human donor in a cohort sampled during active COVID-19. The CDR3 is CASSLAGAVDTQYF. The CDR3, as DNA: TGTGCCAGCAGCTTGGCTGGGGCCGTTGATACGCAGTATTTT. Full variable domain (remainder filled in from reference TRBV5-4 and TRBJ2-3): ETGVTQSPTHLIKTRGQQVTLRCSSQSGHNTVSWYQQALGQGPQFIFQYYREEENGRGNFPPRFSGLQFPNYSSELNVNALELDDSALYLCASSLAGAVDTQYFGPGTRLTVL.